The clone carrying this T cell receptor beta chain was detected only once. In germline, CDR1 is MNHNS, CDR2 SASEGT. This CDR3 spans 13 amino acids. The V end lost 0 bases, the J end lost 5 bases, and 7 bases lay between the germline ends. In the source study's methods: Researchers report that nucleated cell counts were estimated from reference gene primer amplification. Clones were read by immunoSEQ multiplex PCR, and TCRdb kept only the in-frame ones, dropping some. The DNA was the basis for D and trimming; V, J and clone size are from that table. The sample holds tens of thousands of clones, 90% seen once. The entry originates in a study of blood T cell repertoires in COVID-19.

The sample consisted of peripheral blood. V is TRBV6-1 and J is TRBJ1-2, with a possible D match to TRBD1 (5 bases). The source is a human donor with active COVID-19. The donor label of this sample is uncertain. CDR3 amino acids: CASSEARAYGYTF. CDR3 DNA: TGTGCCAGCAGTGAAGCCAGGGCTTATGGCTACACCTTC.